The present entry profiles one TCR beta chain with its context. This CDR3 is also generated by other DNA sequences in the sample. The table came from immunoSEQ multiplex PCR; TCRdb's copy has only in-frame clones and leaves some out. The repertoire consists of under 80,000 clones, with around 88% occurring once and the leading ten covering about 2.2%. The sample comes from a study of OX40 agonist ivuxolimab in advanced cancers. The sample was CD4+ or CD8+ T cells sorted from blood, taken in a trial of the OX40 agonist ivuxolimab. The TCR comes from an adult with an advanced solid tumor such as melanoma, head and neck, liver or kidney cancer.

This chain's CDR3 is CASSPRDRGGTDTQYF. The CDR3 region has the DNA TGTGCCAGCTCACCAAGGGACAGGGGAGGCACAGATACGCAGTATTTT. This chain connects TRBV18 to TRBJ2-3; 10 nucleotides align to TRBD1. V was pared by 2 bases and J by 1 base, with 3 bases of the junction left unmatched. CDR1 KGHSH and CDR2 LQKENI come from the germline V gene. The CDR3 is 16 amino acids.